This T cell receptor (beta chain) was captured by sequencing in a study of radiotherapy plus CTLA-4 blockade in lung cancer. Findings and caveats of the study: Early blood T cell clone dynamics reportedly forecast response best, with interferon-beta.

Trimming stripped 8 bases from V and 9 bases from J, with 17 bases between. The length of the CDR3 is 14 residues. CDR1 and CDR2 from the germline V gene are MNHEY and SVGAGI. This clone was found a few times. Its antigen is undetermined. Here immunoSEQ multiplex PCR was the method, and the copy in TCRdb shows in-frame clones only, minus some. The sample has about 97,000 clones; roughly 79% are singletons. Specimen: peripheral blood, collected from a patient treated with radiotherapy plus ipilimumab. The V call is TRBV6-5, the J call TRBJ1-6, with D possibly matching TRBD1 (6 bases). This receptor was taken from a human donor with non-small cell lung cancer who had a partial response to radiotherapy plus ipilimumab. Some clones in this sample may be carry-over from other donors' samples. This CDR3 reads CASALGGNSSPLHF. CDR3 sequence (DNA): TGTGCCAGCGCGTTAGGGGGTAATAGTTCACCCCTCCACTTT.